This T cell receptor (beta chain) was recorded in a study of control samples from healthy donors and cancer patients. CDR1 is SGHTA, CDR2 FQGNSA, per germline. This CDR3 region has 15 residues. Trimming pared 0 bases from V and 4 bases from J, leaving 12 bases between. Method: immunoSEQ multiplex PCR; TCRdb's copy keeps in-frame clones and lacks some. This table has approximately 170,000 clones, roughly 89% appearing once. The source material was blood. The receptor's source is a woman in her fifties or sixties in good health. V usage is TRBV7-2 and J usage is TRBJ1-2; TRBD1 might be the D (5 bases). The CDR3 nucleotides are TGTGCCAGCAGCTTAGCCATACAAGGGACCTATGGCTACACCTTC. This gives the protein CASSLAIQGTYGYTF.